This T cell receptor beta chain was identified in a study of cytomegalovirus exposure and HLA in healthy donors (dated 2017 in TCRdb). Looking at the study overall: An earlier analysis of approximately 600 of the donors reported about 250 Gb of sequence data and approximately 110 million unique TCR beta sequences from roughly 180 million T cells. Because of strong linkage in the cohort, five DR-DQ haplotypes were treated as single units for association and clustering. The aim of the study was to test whether cataloging public T cell receptors could identify signatures of past pathogen exposure. Donor age, sex, ethnicity and CMV serostatus were compiled alongside the repertoire data. Every discovery cohort repertoire had been produced on one sequencing platform. An earlier analysis of several hundred of the donors applied high-throughput TCR beta sequencing to assess whether each TCR beta V gene segment acted as functional or pseudogenic. In the later analysis, no new phenotypic data were used to find candidate immune exposures; instead, reliance was placed on TCR beta sequences and their occurrence across donors. The number of donors typed differed by locus, with about 629-640 for A, B, C, DRB1 and DQB1, approximately 500 for DQA1, approximately 580 for DPA1, and around 460 for DPB1. Approximately 310 gigabases of sequencing data and around 88 million unique TCR sequences made up an early release that covered approximately 620 HLA-typed donors. Besides the first cohort of approximately 670 subjects, a separate validation cohort made up of 120 different subjects was used. Of the 300 to 500 genotyped donors, 70% to 90% were placed in the genetic ancestry cluster associated with self-reported Caucasian donors. In a later analysis, previously published TCR beta repertoires from several hundred donors were re-analyzed and high-resolution HLA genotyping was added so that TCR occurrence patterns could be studied. Among about 390 genotyped donors of the cohort, an average of approximately 240,000 unique TCR beta nucleotide sequences were sequenced per donor, roughly a sixth of them non-productive. Using immunosequencing, the study profiled T cell repertoires from fewer than 850 subjects and related those repertoires to cytomegalovirus serostatus. Class I and class II HLA loci were covered by the typing at four-digit resolution. Genome-wide SNP genotypes for about three fifths of the 666 donors were used in a later genetic analysis, which treated that subset as a discovery cohort. The study combined high-throughput TCR immunosequencing, statistical association of individual TCRs with disease status, and machine learning to predict cytomegalovirus infection status. What the research found in general, with its limitations: V-gene and J-gene trimming of TCR beta chains was associated with a missense DCLRE1C variant in a later genetic analysis, and the association was replicated in an independent cohort. In a later analysis, HLA-associated TCR beta chains were found to be more clonally expanded and to have lower generation probabilities than equally common non-associated chains. This cohort had only TCR beta chains sequenced, and the lack of alpha or paired-chain data limited which features could be detected. Some IMGT-functional V segments, including TRBV6-2 and TRBV6-3, could not be told apart with the 87-base-pair reads, so those segments were excluded. According to the authors, the approach could potentially be generalized to other disease states and immunological phenotypes. The presence/absence analyses assumed that sequencing depth was roughly uniform across donors, and that assumption may not be true. The study listed around 160 TCR beta chains as associated with cytomegalovirus. Correlated functional status among segregating V segments might be attributable to linkage disequilibrium, but an unknown experimental factor could not be ruled out. Strong co-occurrence of HLA alleles, especially DR and DQ, made assigning TCR associations to individual alleles difficult. Cytomegalovirus status was reported to be diagnosed by the classifier with high specificity and sensitivity in both the original and validation cohorts. A further reported finding was that TCR beta sequences accurately predicted the HLA-A and HLA-B alleles for most subjects in the first cohort. A later analysis reported that several top co-occurrence clusters appeared linked to parvovirus B19, influenza, CMV and Epstein-Barr virus. In vitro tests confirmed that a few of the cytomegalovirus-associated TCR beta chains recognize cytomegalovirus antigens. CMV serostatus was the only immune exposure information available for the cohort. Because counts were too low, 15 to 20 rarely observed V segments, including chromosome 9 orphons, were left out of the earlier analysis of approximately 580 of the donors. At a false discovery rate of 0.05, a later analysis linked 15,000 to 20,000 TCR beta sequences to specific HLA alleles. A cluster of highly shared sequence variants was judged likely to represent a technical artifact of the sequencing pipeline. Compared with the roughly 600-donor mean, donors in an Asian-associated ancestry cluster had fewer N-insertions in productive TCRs, according to a later genetic analysis. Because HLA typing was unavailable for some donors at each locus, only the typed subset was used in association tests. In an earlier analysis of under 600 of the donors, most TCR beta V segments were observed in productive rearrangements about 87% or about 30% of the time, broadly matching IMGT annotations. Most TCR sequences were observed very rarely across donors, whereas some public TCRs were present in many individuals. Most CMV-associated TCR beta chains appeared to be HLA-restricted in a later analysis, and the HLA associations seemed to be driven largely by CMV exposure. A later analysis found that TCR association rates varied across HLA loci, with DRB1 alleles showing the most associated TCRs and HLA-C alleles the fewest.

Library preparation employed the immunoSEQ multiplex PCR assay. A mixture of 60 forward primers for TCR Vbeta segments and 13 reverse primers for TCR Jbeta segments was used in the multiplex PCR. A multiplex PCR assay on genomic DNA amplified the CDR3 region of rearranged TCR beta genes. Amplified TCR beta libraries were sequenced as 87-base-pair reads on the Illumina HiSeq System. The study's own analysis went as follows. A later analysis tallied around 80 million unique TCR beta chains across the 666 repertoires, and some 10 million of those chains were shared by two or more donors. A nearest-neighbor algorithm error-corrected the raw reads and collapsed the reads into unique sequences, merging closely related sequences to remove PCR and sequencing errors. To assign V, D and J gene segments, CDR3 sequences were aligned to IMGT reference sequences. For a sequence to be retained, a match of at least six nucleotides was required to both a V gene segment and a J gene segment. A rearrangement counted as productive if the CDR3 had no stop codons and remained in frame with V and J, and every other rearrangement counted as non-productive. CDR3 was defined according to IMGT convention as the region running from the second conserved V-encoded cysteine to the conserved J-encoded phenylalanine. The earlier analysis of around 640 of the donors excluded sequences that lacked an unambiguous match to a single V gene segment. In an earlier analysis of approximately 550 of the donors, V segments were called functional above 56.7% productive rearrangements and were called segregating when the between-donor standard deviation exceeded 5%. A statistical classification framework was developed to diagnose cytomegalovirus status using the catalog of TCR beta chain sequences. V and J gene assignment, in a later analysis, came from comparing TCR nucleotide sequences with IMGT/GENE-DB human TR gene sequences. Using the TCRdist pipeline, a later analysis assigned CDR3 sequences along with most-parsimonious VDJ recombination scenarios. In a later analysis, every TCR beta chain was defined by the combination of its CDR3 amino acid sequence and its V-gene family, and reads without a unique V-gene family were dropped. A later analysis removed 450 to 600 highly shared, low-generation-probability nucleotide sequences to deal with suspected cross-contamination and a sequencing artifact. A later analysis calculated a clonal expansion index for each public chain from normalized within-repertoire ranks of inferred template counts. A later analysis computed generation probabilities with a VDJ recombination model fitted to out-of-frame rearrangements, and checked the results against IGoR. In a later analysis, hypergeometric tests were used to score TCR-TCR, TCR-HLA and TCR-CMV co-occurrence, with a repertoire-size bias correction applied to TCR pairs. In a later analysis, false discovery rates were estimated by permuting HLA or CMV assignments 20 times. In a later analysis, co-occurring TCRs were grouped using DBSCAN, and TCRdist sequence similarity was added for clustering within HLA-allele-positive subsets. Repertoires with fewer than 30,000 or more than 120,000 public chains were left out of co-occurrence clustering, as were a handful of repertoires with anomalous nucleotide sharing. Entries here come from immuneACCESS through TCRdb and include only in-frame sequences with V and J called. Some clones fail to appear in such tables; in the studies checked, an unresolved V gene covers under half of the shortfall, and the cause of the remainder is unknown. V and J calls plus clone size are reproduced from that table; the DNA served to infer D and trimming. Within this sample are just over 150,000 clones, with 80% to 90% of them counted one time only. The biggest ten clones account for almost 2% of the sample.

The cohort comprised more than 550 healthy bone marrow donors. All cohort members were sampled while nominally healthy, although unrecorded immune exposures were likely present. The donor tested CMV seronegative, placing the donor among the 352 seronegative members of the cohort. A peripheral blood sample was provided by each donor, and peripheral blood mononuclear cells were used for TCR beta sequencing. Genomic DNA extraction from the blood cell samples was performed with the Qiagen DNeasy Blood Extraction Kit. The germline V gene supplies CDR1 MNHNS and CDR2 SASEGT. The CDR3 holds 14 amino acids from the cysteine to the phenylalanine. The CDR3 DNA has 42 bases and is translated from base 1. For this chain, trimming is 8 bases at the V end and 2 bases at the J end, and the number of junction bases without a gene match is 4. Turning to this clone: There is no known antigen for this receptor. Per-base qualities were not stored, and no clone one base away is much larger.

The chain is encoded by TRBV6-1 joined to TRBJ2-2; 8 bases in between match TRBD2. The sequence derives from a woman younger than 35 in good health and CMV-seronegative. Material for sequencing was PBMCs. Here is the DNA: TGTGCCAGCGTAGCGGGGACTAACACCGGGGAGCTGTTTTTT. Its product reads: CASVAGTNTGELFF.